The TCR beta chain under discussion was sequenced for a study of blood T cell repertoires in COVID-19. Background on the study: T cells, B-cell-depleted T cells, or PBMCs provided the cDNA or gDNA that served as material.

The CDR3 contains 13 residues. Trimming shortened V by 5 bases and J by 2 bases, and 10 bases separated the two germline ends. The table came from immunoSEQ multiplex PCR; TCRdb's copy has only in-frame clones and leaves some out. The sample consists of about 480,000 clones, roughly nine tenths of them appearing once. Patients from Seattle were sampled longitudinally, starting during active infection. The sample was peripheral blood. The clonotype was recovered from a woman aged 45-60 years with COVID-19, enrolled during active disease. The genes are TRBV12-3 or TRBV12-4 and TRBJ2-7; unclear D gene. CDR3 region: CASSPTTTYEQYF. The CDR3 nucleotides read TGTGCCAGCAGTCCCACAACCACCTACGAGCAGTACTTC.